The rows below give T cell receptor beta chains drawn from one sample of a study of cytomegalovirus exposure and HLA in healthy donors. The assay was immunoSEQ multiplex PCR, and TCRdb's table has in-frame clones only and misses some. The sample includes 150,000 to 200,000 clones, roughly 81% of them seen just once. The sample was PBMCs. Receptor source: a woman aged 30 to 39 in good health and CMV-seronegative. CDR3s include the opening cysteine and the closing phenylalanine or tryptophan. Each record gives: clone size, V gene, D gene, J gene, CDR3 protein, CDR3 DNA. D genes are given only for firm matches. Clone size, where shown, is once, few, many, or a class for clones that have expanded.

>once|TRBV7-9|NA|TRBJ2-2
CAPSLAGNTGELFF
TGTGCACCCAGCCTAGCAGGGAACACCGGGGAGCTGTTTTTT
>NA|TRBV5-1|TRBD2|TRBJ2-5
CASSLTGSSGQETQYF
TGCGCCAGCAGCTTGACGGGCTCTAGCGGGCAAGAGACCCAGTACTTC
>NA|TRBV7-9|NA|TRBJ2-7
CASSRTDYEQYF
TGTGCCAGCAGCCGGACAGACTACGAGCAGTACTTC
>NA|TRBV28|TRBD1|TRBJ1-1
CASSPTGVHTEAFF
TGTGCCAGCAGTCCAACAGGGGTTCACACTGAAGCTTTCTTT
>NA|TRBV9|TRBD1|TRBJ1-3
CASSVDWDRGNTIYF
TGTGCCAGCAGCGTAGACTGGGACAGGGGAAACACCATATATTTT
>NA|TRBV2|TRBD1|TRBJ2-3
CASRVGTGGDTQYF
TGTGCCAGCAGGGTTGGGACAGGGGGAGATACGCAGTATTTT
>NA|TRBV5-1|NA|TRBJ2-1
CASSLEFQGLFANEQFF
TGCGCCAGCAGCTTGGAATTCCAGGGGCTGTTTGCCAATGAGCAGTTCTTC
>NA|TRBV11-2|NA|TRBJ2-3
CASSQWIGVGTDTQYF
TGTGCCAGCAGTCAGTGGATCGGGGTCGGCACAGATACGCAGTATTTT
>NA|TRBV6-6|NA|TRBJ1-5
CASSYSTGRLNQPQHF
TGTGCCAGCAGTTACTCGACTGGCAGACTCAATCAGCCCCAGCATTTT
>NA|TRBV25-1|TRBD1|TRBJ1-2
CASSVSGQVNLGGYTF
TGTGCCAGCAGTGTCTCAGGACAGGTCAACCTGGGAGGCTACACCTTC
>NA|TRBV2|TRBD2|TRBJ2-7
CASSEETSGSYEQYF
TGTGCCAGCAGTGAGGAGACTAGCGGTTCCTACGAGCAGTACTTC
>NA|TRBV7-2|NA|TRBJ2-7
CASREGVIVSYEQYF
TGTGCCAGCAGGGAAGGGGTAATTGTGTCCTACGAGCAGTACTTC
>NA|TRBV7-8|NA|TRBJ1-2
CASSLGGIYGYTF
TGTGCCAGCAGCTTAGGAGGGATCTATGGCTACACCTTC
>NA|TRBV19|TRBD1|TRBJ2-5
CASRRDSQETQYF
TGTGCCAGTAGGAGGGACAGTCAAGAGACCCAGTACTTC
>NA|TRBV27|NA|TRBJ2-2
CASSPTVTGELFF
TGTGCCAGCAGTCCAACGGTGACCGGGGAGCTGTTTTTT
>NA|TRBV2|TRBD2|TRBJ2-7
CASSPRTSGAYEQYF
TGTGCCAGCAGCCCTAGGACTAGCGGGGCCTACGAGCAGTACTTC
>medium-sized|TRBV27|NA|TRBJ2-2
CASSRLGANTGELFF
TGTGCCAGCAGTCGGCTGGGCGCGAACACCGGGGAGCTGTTTTTT
>NA|TRBV5-1|NA|TRBJ2-3
CASSLGQTTDTQYF
TGCGCCAGCAGCTTGGGACAGACTACAGATACGCAGTATTTT
>NA|TRBV6-1|NA|TRBJ2-3
CASNRRVVTDTQYF
TGTGCCAGCAACCGCAGGGTGGTCACAGATACGCAGTATTTT
>NA|TRBV5-1|NA|TRBJ2-3
CASSTQRRGDTQYF
TGCGCCAGCAGCACCCAGCGGCGAGGGGATACGCAGTATTTT
>NA|TRBV6-1|NA|TRBJ1-2
CASSNTPSYGYTF
TGTGCCAGCAGTAATACACCCAGCTATGGCTACACCTTC
>NA|TRBV5-6|NA|TRBJ2-1
CASSLEARRGSSYNEQFF
TGTGCCAGCAGCTTGGAAGCCCGACGGGGGAGCTCCTACAATGAGCAGTTCTTC
>once|TRBV30|TRBD1|TRBJ2-2
CAWSPGTVAYTGELFF
TGTGCCTGGAGTCCGGGGACAGTAGCGTATACCGGGGAGCTGTTTTTT